This paragraph reports one T cell receptor (beta chain). The sample originates from a study of T cells in tumors after PD-1 blockade. Study-level information: Each patient got pembrolizumab 200 mg every 3 weeks or cemiplimab 350 mg every 2 weeks.

V was clipped by 3 bases and J by 1 base, with 13 bases between them. This CDR3 is 15 amino acids long. In germline, CDR1 is ENHRY, CDR2 SYGVKD. Method: immunoSEQ multiplex PCR; TCRdb's copy keeps in-frame clones and lacks some. The data show under 40,000 clones, 70% to 75% seen once. Sequenced material: PBMCs, taken after anti-PD-1 treatment. This TCR derives from a human donor with basal cell carcinoma. This sequence joins TRBV10-3 and TRBJ2-7; TRBD2 is a possible D gene (6 bases). The CDR3 here is CAISDYGSMSYEQYF. The CDR3 DNA sequence: TGTGCCATCAGTGATTACGGGAGTATGTCCTACGAGCAGTACTTC.